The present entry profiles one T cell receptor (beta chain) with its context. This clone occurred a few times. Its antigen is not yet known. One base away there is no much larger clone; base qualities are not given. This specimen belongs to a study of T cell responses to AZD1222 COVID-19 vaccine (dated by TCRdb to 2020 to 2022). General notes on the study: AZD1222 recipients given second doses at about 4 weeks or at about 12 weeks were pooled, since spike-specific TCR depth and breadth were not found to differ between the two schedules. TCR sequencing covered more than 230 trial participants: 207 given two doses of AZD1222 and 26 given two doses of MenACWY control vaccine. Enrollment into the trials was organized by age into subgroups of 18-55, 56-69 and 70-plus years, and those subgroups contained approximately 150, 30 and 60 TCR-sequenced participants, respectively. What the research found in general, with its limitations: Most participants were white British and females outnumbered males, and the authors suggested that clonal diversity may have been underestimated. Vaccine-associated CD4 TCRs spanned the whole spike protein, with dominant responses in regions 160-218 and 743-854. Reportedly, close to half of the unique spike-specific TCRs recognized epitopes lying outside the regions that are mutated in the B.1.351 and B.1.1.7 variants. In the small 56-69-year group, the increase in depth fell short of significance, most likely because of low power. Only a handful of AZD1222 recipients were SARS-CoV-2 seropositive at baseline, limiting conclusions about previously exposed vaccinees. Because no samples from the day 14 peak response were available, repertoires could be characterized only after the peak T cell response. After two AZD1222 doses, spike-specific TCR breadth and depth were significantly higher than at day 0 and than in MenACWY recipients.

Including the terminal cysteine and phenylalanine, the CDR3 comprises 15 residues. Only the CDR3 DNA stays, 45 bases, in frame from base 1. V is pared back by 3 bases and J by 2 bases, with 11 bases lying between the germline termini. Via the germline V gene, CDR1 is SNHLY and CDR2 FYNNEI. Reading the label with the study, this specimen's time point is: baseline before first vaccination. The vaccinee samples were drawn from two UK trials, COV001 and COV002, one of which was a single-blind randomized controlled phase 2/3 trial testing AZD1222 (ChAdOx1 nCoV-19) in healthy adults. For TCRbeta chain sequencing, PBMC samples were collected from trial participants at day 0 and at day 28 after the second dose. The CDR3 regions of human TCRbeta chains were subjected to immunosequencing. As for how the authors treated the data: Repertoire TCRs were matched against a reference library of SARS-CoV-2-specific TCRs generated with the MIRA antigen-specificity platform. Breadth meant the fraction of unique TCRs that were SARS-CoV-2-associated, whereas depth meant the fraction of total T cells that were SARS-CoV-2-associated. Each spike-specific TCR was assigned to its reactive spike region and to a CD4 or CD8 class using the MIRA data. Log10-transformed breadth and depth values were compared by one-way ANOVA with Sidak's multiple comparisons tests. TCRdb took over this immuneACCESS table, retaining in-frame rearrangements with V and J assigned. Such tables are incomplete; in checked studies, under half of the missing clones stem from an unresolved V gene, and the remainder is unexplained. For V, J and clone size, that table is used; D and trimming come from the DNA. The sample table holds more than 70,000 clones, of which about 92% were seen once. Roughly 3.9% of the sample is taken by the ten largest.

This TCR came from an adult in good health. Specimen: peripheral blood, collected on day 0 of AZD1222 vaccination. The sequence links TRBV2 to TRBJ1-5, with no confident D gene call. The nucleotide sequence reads TGTGCCAGCAGTGAGTCAACGGGCGGCAATCAGCCCCAGCATTTT. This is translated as CASSESTGGNQPQHF.